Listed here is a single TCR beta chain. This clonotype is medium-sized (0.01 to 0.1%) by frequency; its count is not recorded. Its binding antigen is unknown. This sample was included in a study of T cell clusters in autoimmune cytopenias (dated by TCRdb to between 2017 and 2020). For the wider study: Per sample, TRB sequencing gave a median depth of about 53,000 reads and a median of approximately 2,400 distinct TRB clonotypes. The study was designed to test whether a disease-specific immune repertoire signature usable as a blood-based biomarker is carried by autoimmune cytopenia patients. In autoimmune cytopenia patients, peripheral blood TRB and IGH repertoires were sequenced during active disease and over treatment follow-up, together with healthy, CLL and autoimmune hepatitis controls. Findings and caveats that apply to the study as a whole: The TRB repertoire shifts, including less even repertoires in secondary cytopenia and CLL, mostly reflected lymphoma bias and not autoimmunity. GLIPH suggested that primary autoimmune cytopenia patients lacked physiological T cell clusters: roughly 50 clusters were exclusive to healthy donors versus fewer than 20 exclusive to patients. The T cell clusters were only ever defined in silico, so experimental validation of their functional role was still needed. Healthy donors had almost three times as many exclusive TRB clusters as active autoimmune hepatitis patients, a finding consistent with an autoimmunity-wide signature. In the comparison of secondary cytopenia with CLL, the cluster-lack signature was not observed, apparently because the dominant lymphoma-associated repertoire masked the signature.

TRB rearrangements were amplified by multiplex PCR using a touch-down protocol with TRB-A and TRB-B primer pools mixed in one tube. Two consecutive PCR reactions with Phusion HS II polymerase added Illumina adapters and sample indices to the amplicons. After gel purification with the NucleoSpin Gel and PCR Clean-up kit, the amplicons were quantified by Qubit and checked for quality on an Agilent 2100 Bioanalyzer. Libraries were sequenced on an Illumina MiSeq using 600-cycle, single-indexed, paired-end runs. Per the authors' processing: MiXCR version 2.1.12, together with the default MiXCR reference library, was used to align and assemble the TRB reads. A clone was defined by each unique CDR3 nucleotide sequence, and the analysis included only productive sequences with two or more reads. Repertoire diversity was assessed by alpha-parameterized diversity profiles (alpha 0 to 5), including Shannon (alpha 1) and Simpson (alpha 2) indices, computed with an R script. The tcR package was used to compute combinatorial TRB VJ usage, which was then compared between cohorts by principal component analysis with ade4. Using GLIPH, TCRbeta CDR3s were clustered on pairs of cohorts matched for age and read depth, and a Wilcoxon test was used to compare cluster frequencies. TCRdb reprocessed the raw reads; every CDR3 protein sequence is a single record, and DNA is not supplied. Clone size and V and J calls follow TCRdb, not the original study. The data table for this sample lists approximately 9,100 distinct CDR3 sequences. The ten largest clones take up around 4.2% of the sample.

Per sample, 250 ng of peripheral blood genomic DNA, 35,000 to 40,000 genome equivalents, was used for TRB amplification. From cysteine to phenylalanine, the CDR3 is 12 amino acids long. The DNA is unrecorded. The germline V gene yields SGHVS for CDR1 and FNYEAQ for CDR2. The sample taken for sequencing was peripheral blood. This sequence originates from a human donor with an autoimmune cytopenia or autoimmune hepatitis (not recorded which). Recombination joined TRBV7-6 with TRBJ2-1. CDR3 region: CASSLVGHEQFF.